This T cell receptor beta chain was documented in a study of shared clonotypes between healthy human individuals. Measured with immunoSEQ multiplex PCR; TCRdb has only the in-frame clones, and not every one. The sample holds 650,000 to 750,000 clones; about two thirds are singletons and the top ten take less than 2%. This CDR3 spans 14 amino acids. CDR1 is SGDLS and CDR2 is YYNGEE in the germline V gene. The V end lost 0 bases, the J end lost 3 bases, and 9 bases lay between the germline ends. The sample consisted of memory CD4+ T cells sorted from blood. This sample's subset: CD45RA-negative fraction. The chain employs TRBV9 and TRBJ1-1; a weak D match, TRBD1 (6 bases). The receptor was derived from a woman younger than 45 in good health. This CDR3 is CASSVAQGDTEAFF. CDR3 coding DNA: TGTGCCAGCAGCGTAGCACAGGGTGACACTGAAGCTTTCTTT.